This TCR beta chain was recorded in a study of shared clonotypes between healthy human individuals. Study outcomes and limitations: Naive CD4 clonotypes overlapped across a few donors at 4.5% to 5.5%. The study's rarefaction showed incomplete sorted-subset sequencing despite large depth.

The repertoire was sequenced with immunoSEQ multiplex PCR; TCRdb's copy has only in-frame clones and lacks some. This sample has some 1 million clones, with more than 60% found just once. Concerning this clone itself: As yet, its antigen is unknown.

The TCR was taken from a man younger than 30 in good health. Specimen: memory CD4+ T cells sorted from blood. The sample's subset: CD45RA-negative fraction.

CDR3 in DNA: TGCGCCAGCAGTGGACAGGGGGTTACCGGGGAGCTGTTTTTT. Protein: CASSGQGVTGELFF. The chain recombines TRBV5-1 with TRBJ2-2, with TRBD1 matching 10 bases. Germline V gene sequence: CDR1 SGHRS, CDR2 YFSETQ. V shed 5 bases and J 5 bases; nucleotides not matched to a gene: 3. This CDR3 comprises 14 residues.